A selection of T cell receptor beta chains follows, all from one sample in a study of OX40 agonist ivuxolimab in advanced cancers. Libraries were prepared by immunoSEQ multiplex PCR; TCRdb keeps only in-frame clonotypes and omits some of them. Of around 50,000 clones listed, more than 70% were seen once; the top ten hold about 0.58%. Sequencing was performed on CD4+ or CD8+ T cells sorted from blood, taken in a trial of the OX40 agonist ivuxolimab. The receptors were sampled from an adult with an advanced solid tumor such as melanoma, head and neck, liver or kidney cancer. CDR3s include the opening cysteine and the closing phenylalanine or tryptophan. D genes are given only for firm matches. For some rows the clone size is stated as once, few or many, or as a class when expanded; others skip it.

.	TRBV12-5	.	TRBJ2-2	CASGLVVTGESTGELFF	TGTGCTAGTGGTTTGGTAGTTACGGGAGAGTCCACCGGGGAGCTGTTTTTT
.	TRBV11-3	.	TRBJ2-2	CASSLVSGGASTGELFF	TGTGCCAGCAGCTTAGTGTCCGGGGGCGCAAGCACCGGGGAGCTGTTTTTT
.	TRBV7-9	.	TRBJ2-1	CASSLYFRVDGNEQFF	TGTGCCAGCAGCTTATACTTCAGGGTCGACGGGAATGAGCAGTTCTTC
.	TRBV6-1	.	TRBJ2-7	CASSELWGGSYEQYF	TGTGCCAGCAGTGAATTGTGGGGTGGCTCCTACGAGCAGTACTTC
.	TRBV18	TRBD1	TRBJ2-5	CASSLGTGGGETQYF	TGTGCCAGCTCACTCGGGACAGGGGGCGGCGAGACCCAGTACTTC
.	TRBV5-1	.	TRBJ2-7	CASSLGVARGEQYF	TGCGCCAGCAGCTTGGGCGTCGCCCGGGGTGAGCAGTACTTC
.	TRBV5-4	.	TRBJ2-1	CASSFTSAPGYNEQFF	TGTGCCAGCAGCTTCACCAGCGCCCCGGGCTACAATGAGCAGTTCTTC
.	TRBV19	.	TRBJ1-5	CASSIQGSPNQPQHF	TGTGCCAGTAGTATCCAGGGATCGCCGAATCAGCCCCAGCATTTT
.	TRBV2	.	TRBJ1-2	CASRGDMGNGYTF	TGTGCCAGCAGGGGGGACATGGGAAATGGCTACACCTTC
.	TRBV14	TRBD1	TRBJ2-7	CASSQGTGKRYEQYF	TGTGCCAGCAGCCAAGGGACAGGGAAAAGATACGAGCAGTACTTC
.	TRBV12-2	.	TRBJ1-4	CASRLDRKPEKLFF	TGTGCAAGTCGCCTCGACAGGAAGCCGGAAAAACTGTTTTTT
.	TRBV5-4	TRBD1	TRBJ2-7	CASSSGRQGFEEQYF	TGTGCCAGCAGCTCTGGAAGACAGGGGTTCGAGGAGCAGTACTTC
.	TRBV5-4	TRBD2	TRBJ2-5	CASSLRGLAGRKTQYF	TGTGCCAGCAGCTTGCGAGGACTAGCGGGTAGAAAGACCCAGTACTTC
.	TRBV5-6	TRBD1	TRBJ1-1	CATDRAGGDTEAFF	TGTGCCACCGACAGGGCTGGAGGGGACACTGAAGCTTTCTTT
.	TRBV6-1	TRBD2	TRBJ2-7	CATELAGVTYEQYF	TGTGCCACAGAGCTAGCGGGAGTAACCTACGAGCAGTACTTC
.	TRBV5-1	TRBD2	TRBJ2-7	CASSFFGWGGSYEQYF	TGCGCCAGCAGCTTCTTCGGGTGGGGGGGTTCCTACGAGCAGTACTTC
.	TRBV5-8	.	TRBJ1-5	CASSWPRVGGQPQHF	TGTGCCAGCAGCTGGCCCAGGGTTGGCGGTCAGCCCCAGCATTTT
once	TRBV19	.	TRBJ2-7	CASGPGDEQYF	TGTGCCAGCGGGCCAGGCGACGAGCAGTACTTC
.	TRBV7-3	.	TRBJ1-5	CASSAGGGQPQHF	TGTGCCAGCAGCGCCGGTGGCGGTCAGCCCCAGCATTTT
.	TRBV20-1	.	TRBJ2-5	CSPRGGETQYF	TGCAGTCCTAGGGGTGGGGAGACCCAGTACTTC
.	TRBV15	.	TRBJ2-7	CATSRDLRPGLRSYEQYF	TGTGCCACCAGCAGAGACCTCCGACCGGGACTGCGCTCCTACGAGCAGTACTTC
few	TRBV25-1	TRBD2	TRBJ2-1	CASSASGSYNEQFF	TGTGCCAGCAGTGCTAGCGGGAGTTACAATGAGCAGTTCTTC
.	TRBV19	TRBD2	TRBJ2-1	CASSDLSGGSYNEQFF	TGTGCCAGTAGTGACCTTAGCGGGGGGTCCTACAATGAGCAGTTCTTC
.	TRBV6-6	.	TRBJ2-3	CACQENSLTDTQYF	TGTGCCTGCCAGGAAAACAGCCTCACAGATACGCAGTATTTT
few	TRBV28	TRBD1	TRBJ2-1	CASSFRDRVYNEQFF	TGTGCCAGCAGTTTCAGGGACAGGGTATACAATGAGCAGTTCTTC
few	TRBV2	.	TRBJ2-1	CASSGGLLMYEQFF	TGTGCCAGCAGTGGGGGGCTTCTTATGTATGAGCAGTTCTTC
.	TRBV2	.	TRBJ2-4	CASSGIAKNIQYF	TGTGCCAGCAGCGGGATAGCCAAAAACATTCAGTACTTC
.	TRBV5-1	.	TRBJ1-2	CASSLGPPHYGYTF	TGCGCCAGCAGCTTGGGACCGCCCCACTATGGCTACACCTTC
.	TRBV11-2	TRBD1	TRBJ2-5	CASSLGQGLQETQYF	TGTGCCAGCAGCTTAGGACAGGGCCTCCAAGAGACCCAGTACTTC
.	TRBV5-4	TRBD2	TRBJ2-3	CASGTSGNKGRTDTQYF	TGTGCCAGCGGGACTAGTGGGAACAAAGGCCGCACAGATACGCAGTATTTT
.	TRBV11-2	.	TRBJ2-7	CASSAGYEQYF	TGTGCCAGCAGCGCAGGGTACGAGCAGTACTTC
.	TRBV30	.	TRBJ1-1	CAWNIVRGTEAFF	TGTGCCTGGAATATAGTCAGGGGCACTGAAGCTTTCTTT
.	TRBV5-1	.	TRBJ2-3	CASSLGVGSHFADTQYF	TGCGCCAGCAGCTTGGGGGTCGGGAGTCATTTCGCAGATACGCAGTATTTT
once	TRBV11-1	TRBD2	TRBJ2-7	CASSAGLAGGYEQYF	TGTGCCAGCAGCGCGGGACTAGCGGGAGGCTACGAGCAGTACTTC
.	TRBV9	TRBD1	TRBJ1-3	CASSPRGLNTIYF	TGTGCCAGCAGCCCAAGGGGGCTGAACACCATATATTTT
few	TRBV7-2	TRBD2	TRBJ2-7	CASSIRLAGGHEQYF	TGTGCCAGCAGCATTAGACTAGCGGGAGGGCACGAGCAGTACTTC
.	TRBV9	.	TRBJ2-3	CASSGGTGTQYF	TGTGCCAGCAGCGGAGGGACGGGTACGCAGTATTTT
.	TRBV5-1	TRBD2	TRBJ2-4	CASSPQTPGLAVDLAKNIQYF	TGCGCCAGCAGCCCACAAACCCCGGGACTAGCGGTAGATCTAGCCAAAAACATTCAGTACTTC
.	TRBV27	TRBD2	TRBJ2-3	CASTPSGWITDTQYF	TGTGCCAGCACTCCTAGCGGATGGATCACGGATACGCAGTATTTT
.	TRBV6-6	TRBD1	TRBJ1-1	CASSWDRETEAFF	TGTGCCAGCAGTTGGGACAGGGAGACTGAAGCTTTCTTT
.	TRBV5-1	TRBD2	TRBJ2-3	CASRTSGIVTDTQYF	TGCGCCAGCAGGACCAGCGGGATTGTGACAGATACGCAGTATTTT
.	TRBV7-8	.	TRBJ2-7	CASSLGTLLSYEQYF	TGTGCCAGCAGCTTAGGGACACTCCTCTCCTACGAGCAGTACTTC
.	TRBV7-8	TRBD1	TRBJ1-4	CASSRTGSTNEKLFF	TGTGCCAGCAGTCGGACAGGCTCAACTAATGAAAAACTGTTTTTT
.	TRBV5-4	TRBD1	TRBJ1-6	CASSLGQGSSPLHF	TGTGCCAGCAGCTTGGGACAGGGTAGTTCACCCCTCCACTTT
.	TRBV27	.	TRBJ1-6	CASSFLPIITSNSPLHF	TGTGCCAGCAGTTTTTTGCCTATAATCACCTCTAATTCACCCCTCCACTTT
.	TRBV18	TRBD1	TRBJ1-4	CASSPLPGGGPTEKLFF	TGTGCCAGCTCACCACTCCCAGGGGGCGGCCCGACTGAAAAACTGTTTTTT
few	TRBV7-9	.	TRBJ1-2	CASSLADYGYTF	TGTGCCAGCAGCTTAGCGGACTATGGCTACACCTTC
.	TRBV30	TRBD1	TRBJ2-7	CASNGLGQGGSEQYF	TGTGCCTCCAATGGTTTGGGACAGGGAGGATCCGAGCAGTACTTC
.	TRBV11-2	.	TRBJ2-2	CASSLDRGTGELFF	TGTGCCAGCAGCTTAGATCGGGGCACCGGGGAGCTGTTTTTT
.	TRBV6-5	.	TRBJ2-3	CASRRGPSTDTQYF	TGTGCCAGCAGGCGCGGCCCTAGCACAGATACGCAGTATTTT
.	TRBV7-3	TRBD1	TRBJ2-2	CASSLIGQAKAGELFF	TGTGCCAGCAGCTTAATCGGACAGGCTAAGGCCGGGGAGCTGTTTTTT
.	TRBV14	TRBD1	TRBJ2-7	CASSQAQGAAEQYF	TGTGCCAGCAGCCAAGCACAGGGGGCGGCCGAGCAGTACTTC
.	TRBV14	TRBD2	TRBJ2-5	CASSQELAGETQYF	TGTGCCAGCAGCCAAGAGCTAGCGGGAGAGACCCAGTACTTC
.	TRBV19	.	TRBJ2-7	CASSMVPGAAYEQYF	TGTGCCAGTAGTATGGTCCCCGGGGCAGCCTACGAGCAGTACTTC
.	TRBV7-6	TRBD1	TRBJ2-1	CASSEYRDSSYNEQFF	TGTGCCAGCAGCGAGTACCGGGACAGCTCCTACAATGAGCAGTTCTTC
.	TRBV6-6	.	TRBJ2-5	CASSYPGGQETQYF	TGTGCCAGCAGTTACCCCGGAGGGCAAGAGACCCAGTACTTC